These 30 T cell receptor beta chains were all obtained from the same sample, sequenced in a study of response to subunit inactivated influenza vaccine. TCRdb re-derived calls from the RT-PCR reads in MiXCR, one entry per CDR3 protein. The table lists hundreds of thousands of distinct CDR3 sequences, approximately 14% of them singletons. The starting material was PBMCs from blood, obtained 11 to 12 days after vaccination. The receptors derive from a man between 45 and 60 years old who received an inactivated influenza vaccine.

On this clonotype itself: This may stem from a read error, because a much larger clone lies one nucleotide away. V usage is TRBV5-1 and J usage is TRBJ2-7; 7 nucleotides line up with TRBD2. The J call may be mistaken, given a closer DNA end match to TRBJ2-1. Looked up from germline, CDR1 is SGHRS and CDR2 is YFSETQ. The CDR3 extends over 15 amino acids. The CDR3 is CASRLAPGGTYEQFF. The CDR3 region has the DNA TGCGCCAGCAGGCTAGCTCCGGGAGGTACCTACGAGCAGTTCTTC.

This clonotype was picked up a small number of times. The chain joins TRBV20-1 to TRBJ2-3; tentatively, D is TRBD1 or TRBD2 (7 bases each). Germline loops: CDR1 DFQATT, CDR2 SNEGSKA (reference sequence). This CDR3 comprises 14 residues. Between the trimmed V and J ends, which lost 0 bases and 8 bases, there was a span of 15 bases. The CDR3 region is CSARDQGGHATQYF. Written as DNA, the CDR3 is TGCAGTGCTAGAGATCAGGGGGGGCATGCTACGCAGTATTTT.

This clonotype has at least ten counts. The chain links TRBV12-3 or TRBV12-4 to TRBJ1-2; 7 bases map to TRBD1. The length of the CDR3 is 15 residues. The V gene end was trimmed by 6 bases and the J gene end by 4 bases; junction bases not matched to a gene: 11. The CDR3 spells CASSPGTRGLYGYTF. The CDR3 bases are TGTGCCAGCAGCCCAGGGACAAGGGGGCTCTATGGCTACACCTTC.

The chain is built from TRBV12-3 or TRBV12-4 and TRBJ2-1; D is perhaps TRBD2 (5 bases). This CDR3 has 13 residues. V was shortened by 0 bases and J by 5 bases, with 5 bases between the two germline ends. The CDR3 is CASSLAEDNEQFF. CDR3 nucleotide sequence: TGTGCCAGCAGTTTAGCGGAGGACAATGAGCAGTTCTTC.

The V and J genes are TRBV20-1 and TRBJ2-7; the D gene is possibly TRBD1 (5 bases). CDR3 length: 14 amino acids. V lost 6 bases and J lost 0, with 15 bases in between. Germline lookup yields CDR1 DFQATT and CDR2 SNEGSKA (reference sequence). The CDR3, as DNA: TGCAGTGCACAGGACGTAAGGAGCTCCTACGAGCAGTACTTC. It encodes CSAQDVRSSYEQYF.

This clonotype was observed a handful of times. J is TRBJ2-5 and V is TRBV28; D is uncertain. Trimming removed 2 bases from V and 5 bases from J, with 15 bases in between. The CDR3 extends over 15 amino acids. The germline CDR1 and CDR2 sequences are MDHEN and SYDVKM. For the CDR3, the DNA is TGTGCCAGCAGTTTAGCTGGCGTCATTTCGGAGACCCAGTACTTC. Translated: CASSLAGVISETQYF.

The rearrangement links TRBV6-5 to TRBJ2-1; the match to TRBD2 covers 8 bases. V trimming: 7 bases; J trimming: 7 bases; junction bases outside the gene matches: 12. This CDR3 region has 15 residues. Germline values: CDR1 MNHEY, CDR2 SVGAGI. CDR3 nucleotide sequence: TGTGCCAGCACCGTTACGGGTCGGGGGGGGAATGAGCAGTTCTTC. The encoded protein is CASTVTGRGGNEQFF.

This clonotype was seen more than once but under ten times. The chain employs TRBV30 and TRBJ2-1; D uncertain. Trimming stripped 0 bases from V and 6 bases from J, with 9 bases between. CDR1 and CDR2 (germline): GTSNPN, SVGIG (reference sequence). This CDR3 has 13 residues. CDR3 residues: CAWSVGSSNEQFF. The CDR3 DNA sequence: TGTGCCTGGAGTGTTGGGTCTAGCAATGAGCAGTTCTTC.

This clonotype appeared a few times. This chain links TRBV12-3 or TRBV12-4 with TRBJ2-3; possibly TRBD2 for D (6 bases). There are 12 residues in the CDR3. The V end was cut by 6 bases, the J end by 8 bases, with 12 bases between. CDR3 region: CASRRELGTQYF. CDR3 sequence (DNA): TGTGCCAGCAGACGGGAGCTCGGTACGCAGTATTTT.

The V call is TRBV10-3, the J call TRBJ2-7; 9 nucleotides agree with TRBD1. Germline CDR1 ENHRY, CDR2 SYGVKD. Germline trimming cut 6 bases from V and 2 bases from J; bases unmatched to any gene: 8. The CDR3 runs 15 residues. This CDR3 reads CAIRSSGTGTYEQYF. In DNA form, the CDR3 reads TGTGCCATCAGGAGCTCCGGGACAGGGACCTACGAGCAGTACTTC.

The chain combines TRBV20-1 with TRBJ2-5, with 7 bases that match TRBD2. The V segment lost 3 bases and the J segment 1 base; nucleotides outside the gene matches: 11. Germline V gene lookup returns CDR1 DFQATT and CDR2 SNEGSKA (reference sequence). The CDR3 length is 16 residues. The CDR3, as DNA: TGCAGTGCTAGCGAGCGGGGAGGCAGGAGCCAAGAGACCCAGTACTTC. Its protein product is CSASERGGRSQETQYF.

This clonotype was counted a few times. The chain carries TRBV7-9 and TRBJ2-1; possible D gene TRBD2, 5 bases. CDR3 size: 16 residues. Germline CDR1 and CDR2: SEHNR and FQNEAQ (reference sequence). V was trimmed by 8 bases and J by 1 base, leaving 18 bases between them. DNA for the CDR3: TGTGCCAGCGCTACCCACCGGGGATTTTCCTACAATGAGCAGTTCTTC. Residues: CASATHRGFSYNEQFF.

This clonotype was recorded at least ten times. The rearrangement uses TRBV28 and TRBJ2-5; D is perhaps TRBD2 (6 bases). Germline loops: CDR1 MDHEN, CDR2 SYDVKM. The V end was cut by 7 bases, the J end by 2 bases, with 20 bases between. The CDR3 length is 16 residues. CDR3 sequence reads: CASTPRGSGAQETQYF. CDR3 sequence (DNA): TGTGCCAGCACCCCCCGCGGTAGCGGAGCGCAAGAGACCCAGTACTTC.

This clonotype appeared many times. The genes are TRBV12-3 or TRBV12-4 and TRBJ1-5; TRBD1 is a possible D gene (5 bases). This CDR3 contains 15 residues. With 3 bases removed from V and 6 bases from J, the gap between germline ends came to 15 bases. CDR3 sequence: CASSFGQGGRQPQHF. The CDR3 DNA is TGTGCCAGCAGTTTCGGACAAGGAGGGCGTCAGCCCCAGCATTTT.

The rearrangement joins TRBV7-2 to TRBJ1-2; D perhaps matches TRBD1 (5 bases). Germline-derived CDR1 and CDR2 are SGHTA and FQGNSA. The V and J ends lost 5 bases and 4 bases respectively, with 14 bases between them. This CDR3 has 14 amino acids. The CDR3 coding sequence is TGTGCCAGCAGCCTCATGGGGGGGATCTATGGCTACACCTTC. It specifies CASSLMGGIYGYTF.

The table lists this clonotype with a few counts. The J gene is TRBJ2-6, the V gene TRBV9; 7 bases are shared with TRBD1. Germline CDR1 and CDR2: SGDLS and YYNGEE. The CDR3 totals 18 residues. The ends lost 0 bases at V and 0 bases at J; junction bases unmatched: 6. The CDR3 sequence is CASSVEYRGSSGANVLTF. DNA for the CDR3: TGTGCCAGCAGCGTAGAATACAGGGGAAGCTCTGGGGCCAACGTCCTGACTTTC.

CDR3 in DNA: TGTGCCAGCAGCCAAGACAGGGGGCACCAAGAGACCCAGTACTTC. Translated: CASSQDRGHQETQYF. V gene TRBV3-1 combines with J gene TRBJ2-5, with 8 bases that match TRBD1. The junction had 0 bases not matched to a gene; V was cut back by 0 bases and J by 0 bases. The V gene's germline CDR1 is LGHDT and CDR2 YNNKEL (reference sequence). The CDR3 has 15 amino acids.

This rearrangement joins TRBV10-2 to TRBJ2-7; 14 bases fit TRBD2. This CDR3 contains 17 residues. The germline CDR1 and CDR2 sequences are WSHSY and SAAADI. V dropped 2 bases and J dropped 2; count of bases not matched to a gene: 5. The CDR3, as DNA: TGCGCCAGCAGTGAGGTCGGACTAGCGGGGGGAACCTACGAGCAGTACTTC. Its protein product is CASSEVGLAGGTYEQYF.

V and J are TRBV20-1 and TRBJ2-7; D may be TRBD2 (5 bases). CDR3 length: 14 amino acids. Looked up from germline, CDR1 is DFQATT and CDR2 is SNEGSKA (reference sequence). V was clipped by 3 bases and J by 7 bases, with 19 bases between them. The CDR3 reads CSASGLAVKLEQYF. The CDR3 coding sequence is TGCAGTGCTAGTGGGCTAGCAGTAAAGTTGGAGCAGTACTTC.

V gene TRBV30 combines with J gene TRBJ2-7; D may be TRBD1 (6 bases). The germline V gene encodes CDR1 GTSNPN and CDR2 SVGIG (reference sequence). V shed 1 base and J shed 3 bases, with 10 bases lying between them. CDR3 length: 13 amino acids. The CDR3 reads CAWSARGVYEQYF. CDR3 nucleotide sequence: TGTGCCTGGAGTGCCAGGGGAGTCTACGAGCAGTACTTC. Filled out from reference TRBV30 and TRBJ2-7, the complete variable domain reads SQTIHQWPATLVQPVGSPLSLECTVEGTSNPNLYWYRQAAGRGLQLLFYSVGIGQISSEVPQNLSASRPQDRQFILSSKKLLLSDSGFYLCAWSARGVYEQYFGPGTRLTVT.

The count of this clonotype is one. The CDR3, as DNA: TGCAGTGCTAGAGGGGCCGGGATTAACACCGGGGAGCTGTTTTTT. This gives the protein CSARGAGINTGELFF. The V and J genes are TRBV20-1 and TRBJ2-2; D is perhaps TRBD2 (5 bases). This CDR3 comprises 15 residues. Germline V CDR1 and CDR2: DFQATT, SNEGSKA (reference sequence). With 1 base removed from V and 2 bases from J, the gap between germline ends came to 11 bases.

The DNA of the CDR3 is TGCAGTGCCCTGACTAGCGGGACTTACAATGAGCAGTTCTTC. This encodes CSALTSGTYNEQFF. The rearrangement links TRBV20-1 to TRBJ2-1; 11 bases map to TRBD2. Germline values: CDR1 DFQATT, CDR2 SNEGSKA (reference sequence). CDR3 length: 14 amino acids. V dropped 6 bases and J dropped 4; count of bases not matched to a gene: 5.

This clonotype showed up just a few times. J is TRBJ2-1 and V is TRBV27; TRBD1 might be the D (5 bases). Germline CDR1 and CDR2: MNHEY and SMNVEV (reference sequence). Trimming removed 6 bases from V and 0 bases from J, with 12 bases in between. The CDR3 spans 15 residues. CDR3: CASSTTASSYNEQFF. CDR3 nucleotide sequence: TGTGCCAGCAGCACGACAGCTAGCTCCTACAATGAGCAGTTCTTC.

This clonotype has only a few counts. The rearrangement links TRBV28 to TRBJ2-7; TRBD2 aligns across 11 bases. In germline, CDR1 is MDHEN, CDR2 SYDVKM. Trimming cost V 6 bases and J 2 bases; bases outside gene matches: 6. This CDR3 is built from 15 residues. The DNA of the CDR3 is TGTGCCAGCAGCCATACTAGCGGGAGTCCCTACGAGCAGTACTTC. As protein: CASSHTSGSPYEQYF.

Here the CDR3 reads CASSPPTGRGTEAFF. The CDR3 bases are TGTGCCAGCTCACCACCAACTGGGAGGGGGACTGAAGCTTTCTTT. The genes are TRBV18 and TRBJ1-1, with a possible D match to TRBD1 (6 bases). With 0 bases removed from V and 5 bases from J, the gap between germline ends came to 13 bases. The CDR3 runs 15 residues. CDR1 is KGHSH, CDR2 LQKENI, per germline.

The rearrangement uses TRBV12-3 or TRBV12-4 and TRBJ2-7; 7 positions agree with TRBD1. The J segment lost 5 bases and the V segment lost 0 bases, leaving 4 bases of the junction unmatched. There are 14 residues in the CDR3. CDR3 region: CASSLATGPDEQYF. The CDR3, as DNA: TGTGCCAGCAGTTTAGCGACAGGGCCAGACGAGCAGTACTTC.

This clonotype was detected many times. The rearrangement joins TRBV25-1 to TRBJ2-1; D gene unclear. The CDR3 is 14 amino acids. The V gene's germline CDR1 is MGHDK and CDR2 SYGVNS. V shed 7 bases and J shed 8 bases, with 18 bases lying between them. The CDR3: CASIGDGGRYEQFF. CDR3 DNA sequence: TGTGCCAGCATAGGCGACGGCGGTAGGTATGAGCAGTTCTTC.

The chain employs TRBV9 and TRBJ2-3; 10 positions agree with TRBD2. Trimming took 4 bases from V and 0 from J; bases not matched to a gene: 5. Per germline, CDR1 SGDLS and CDR2 YYNGEE. This CDR3 spans 16 amino acids. The CDR3 coding sequence is TGTGCCAGCAGCCCCACAGCGGGAGGGAGCACAGATACGCAGTATTTT. As protein: CASSPTAGGSTDTQYF.

V is TRBV24-1 and J is TRBJ2-1; TRBD2 aligns across 11 bases. The CDR3 extends over 15 amino acids. Germline V gives CDR1 KGHDR, CDR2 SFDVKD. Trimming removed 4 bases from V and 8 bases from J; junction bases left unmatched: 6. The CDR3 DNA reads TGTGCCACCAGTGACTTAGCGGGAGGGATGGATGAGCAGTTCTTC. Its protein is CATSDLAGGMDEQFF.

The table lists this clonotype with a few counts. The V gene is TRBV15, the J gene TRBJ1-4; D not certain. The V end was cut by 2 bases, the J end by 0 bases, with 7 bases between. CDR3 length equals 15 residues. Germline lookup yields CDR1 LNHNV and CDR2 YYDKDF (reference sequence). This CDR3 reads CATSRNSATNEKLFF. CDR3 bases: TGTGCCACCAGCAGAAACAGTGCAACTAATGAAAAACTGTTTTTT.